A single sample is the source of the 18 T cell receptor beta chains below, sequenced in a study of shared clonotypes between healthy human individuals. Profiled with immunoSEQ multiplex PCR; TCRdb holds only in-frame clones, not every one. The data hold 2.3 million or so clones, with approximately 95% observed a single time. Sequenced sample: naive CD4+ T cells from PBMCs. Subset reported: CD45RA+ positively selected. The receptor set was obtained from a man aged 18 to 35 in good health. Some clones in this sample may be carry-over from other donors' samples.

The rearrangement joins TRBV29-1 to TRBJ2-1; 8 bases are a match to TRBD2. This CDR3 contains 13 residues. Unmatched junction bases numbered 8, after V lost 5 bases and J lost 8 bases. Germline values: CDR1 SQVTM, CDR2 ANQGSEA. As DNA, the CDR3 is TGCAGCGTTCCCGTGGTAGCGGGGTATGAGCAGTTCTTC. Translating gives CSVPVVAGYEQFF.

The gene calls are TRBV2 and TRBJ1-5, with D unclear. Per the germline V gene, CDR1 is SNHLY and CDR2 is FYNNEI. V shed 3 bases and J shed 2 bases, with 11 bases lying between them. CDR3 length equals 15 residues. The CDR3 here is CASSEASGGNQPQHF. The CDR3 nucleotides read TGTGCCAGCAGTGAGGCTTCAGGTGGCAATCAGCCCCAGCATTTT. Together with reference TRBV2 and TRBJ1-5, the CDR3 gives the full variable domain: EPEVTQTPSHQVTQMGQEVILRCVPISNHLYFYWYRQILGQKVEFLVSFYNNEISEKSEIFDDQFSVERPDGSNFTLKIRSTKLEDSAMYFCASSEASGGNQPQHFGDGTRLSIL.

Here the CDR3 reads CASSYGTDRTGELFF. For the CDR3, the DNA is TGCGCCAGCAGCTATGGGACGGACCGCACCGGGGAGCTGTTTTTT. The V gene is TRBV5-1, the J gene TRBJ2-2; D is perhaps TRBD1 or TRBD2 (5 bases each). The ends were cut back, 3 bases at V and 4 bases at J, with 13 bases in the middle. Germline V lookup: CDR1 SGHRS, CDR2 YFSETQ. The CDR3 extends over 15 amino acids.

The V call is TRBV25-1, the J call TRBJ2-1; D possibly uses TRBD1 or TRBD2 (5 bases each). This CDR3 is built from 12 residues. V was cut by 5 bases and J by 10 bases, with 12 bases left in between. The V gene's germline CDR1 is MGHDK and CDR2 SYGVNS. The CDR3 protein is CASSRGVLEQFF. In DNA form, the CDR3 reads TGTGCCAGCAGTCGAGGGGTTTTGGAGCAGTTCTTC.

The CDR3 reads CASSQDEGRTSGNYEQYF. The CDR3 coding sequence is TGCGCCAGCAGCCAAGATGAGGGACGGACTAGCGGGAACTACGAGCAGTACTTC. The rearrangement joins TRBV4-1 to TRBJ2-7; 12 nucleotides match TRBD2. Germline V gene sequence: CDR1 MGHRA, CDR2 YSYEKL. Unmatched junction bases numbered 9, after V lost 0 bases and J lost 3 bases. The CDR3 loop spans 18 amino acids.

The chain couples TRBV29-1 to TRBJ1-2; tentatively, D is TRBD1 (6 bases). CDR3 length: 14 residues. The V and J ends lost 6 bases and 8 bases respectively, with 22 bases between them. Germline CDR1 SQVTM, CDR2 ANQGSEA. CDR3 protein: CSVPPGRGRGGYTF. Here the CDR3 DNA reads TGCAGCGTCCCTCCCGGGCGGGGGCGAGGCGGCTACACCTTC.

CDR3 sequence (DNA): TGTGCCAGCAGCTTTTATGACATGCGCTATGGCTACACCTTC. As protein: CASSFYDMRYGYTF. The chain employs TRBV7-9 and TRBJ1-2, with D uncertain. From germline, CDR1 is SEHNR and CDR2 FQNEAQ (reference sequence). The CDR3 runs to 14 residues. Trimming removed 3 bases from V and 4 bases from J, with 12 bases in between. Looking up the rest from reference TRBV7-9 and TRBJ1-2 gives the full variable domain: DTGVSQNPRHKITKRGQNVTFRCDPISEHNRLYWYRQTLGQGPEFLTYFQNEAQLEKSRLLSDRFSAERPKGSFSTLEIQRTEQGDSAMYLCASSFYDMRYGYTFGSGTRLTVV.

In this sample, this clone turned up a few times. The rearrangement uses TRBV5-1 and TRBJ1-1; D is perhaps TRBD1 (6 bases). Germline CDR1 reads SGHRS; CDR2 reads YFSETQ. Trimming shortened V by 6 bases and J by 2 bases, and 14 bases separated the two germline ends. The CDR3 sequence is 14 residues long. CDR3 region: CASTQTGQNTEAFF. DNA of the CDR3: TGCGCCAGCACCCAGACAGGACAAAACACTGAAGCTTTCTTT.

The chain carries TRBV30 and TRBJ2-1, with 10 bases fitting TRBD2. Losses at the gene ends were 1 base for V and 12 bases for J; bases not matched to a gene: 6. Germline V CDR1 and CDR2: GTSNPN, SVGIG (reference sequence). CDR3 size: 13 residues. In DNA form, the CDR3 reads TGTGCCTGGAGTGCGGGACTAGCGTCAGGGCAGTTCTTC. This translates into CAWSAGLASGQFF.

The chain joins TRBV25-1 to TRBJ1-2; D gene unclear. This CDR3 has 13 residues. The V end lost 2 bases, the J end lost 5 bases, and 9 bases lay between the germline ends. CDR1 is MGHDK and CDR2 is SYGVNS in the germline V gene. CDR3 nucleotides: TGTGCCAGCAGTGAAGCGGCGCGTTATGGCTACACCTTC. Protein: CASSEAARYGYTF.

V gene TRBV5-4 combines with J gene TRBJ2-1; weak D call: TRBD2 (5 bases). Trimming took 2 bases from V and 10 from J, leaving 16 bases between them. CDR3 length: 14 residues. From germline, CDR1 is SGHNT and CDR2 YYREEE (reference sequence). The CDR3 sequence: CASSFKGIREEQFF. The CDR3 DNA sequence: TGTGCCAGCAGCTTTAAGGGTATACGGGAAGAGCAGTTCTTC. Filled out from reference TRBV5-4 and TRBJ2-1, the complete variable domain reads ETGVTQSPTHLIKTRGQQVTLRCSSQSGHNTVSWYQQALGQGPQFIFQYYREEENGRGNFPPRFSGLQFPNYSSELNVNALELDDSALYLCASSFKGIREEQFFGPGTRLTVL.

This chain uses TRBV4-2 with TRBJ2-7; 11 bases are shared with TRBD1. Unmatched junction bases numbered 18, after V lost 5 bases and J lost 6 bases. This CDR3 spans 18 amino acids. Germline CDR1 and CDR2: LGHNA and YNFKEQ. The CDR3 here is CASSSYPLGTGGLGEQYF. The CDR3, as DNA: TGTGCCAGCAGCTCTTACCCTTTGGGGACAGGGGGTTTAGGCGAGCAGTACTTC.

The J gene is TRBJ2-7, the V gene TRBV10-3; 15 nucleotides line up with TRBD2. Trimming cost V 6 bases and J 6 bases; bases outside gene matches: 6. The CDR3 has 15 amino acids. Germline lookup yields CDR1 ENHRY and CDR2 SYGVKD. The CDR3 coding sequence is TGTGCCATCAGAAGGACTAGCGGGAGGGTCGGCGAGCAGTACTTC. As protein: CAIRRTSGRVGEQYF.

This clone was picked up one time. V gene TRBV5-1 combines with J gene TRBJ2-7, with 13 positions matching TRBD2. This CDR3 comprises 17 residues. The junction had 19 bases not matched to a gene; V was cut back by 4 bases and J by 12 bases. The germline CDR1 and CDR2 sequences are SGHRS and YFSETQ. CDR3 residues: CASSLEGPGTSGIAPYF. The CDR3 bases are TGCGCCAGCAGCCTTGAAGGACCCGGGACTAGCGGGATAGCTCCGTACTTC.

This clone has just one count. The chain employs TRBV4-2 and TRBJ2-5, with 10 nucleotides matching TRBD2. The germline V gene encodes CDR1 LGHNA and CDR2 YNFKEQ. CDR3 length: 16 residues. Germline trimming cut 4 bases from V and 3 bases from J; bases unmatched to any gene: 8. The CDR3 DNA reads TGTGCCAGCAGCCCTAGGGGGCTAGCGGGGGAAGAGACCCAGTACTTC. Amino acids: CASSPRGLAGEETQYF.

Comment on this clone: The identical CDR3 is also encoded by other nucleotide sequences in the sample. The rearrangement joins TRBV7-2 to TRBJ1-5; the D is unclear. This CDR3 spans 13 amino acids. Germline V gene lookup returns CDR1 SGHTA and CDR2 FQGNSA. Trimming shortened V by 0 bases and J by 6 bases, and 6 bases separated the two germline ends. The CDR3, as DNA: TGTGCCAGCAGCTTAGCGCGAAGTCAGCCCCAGCATTTT. Translating it yields CASSLARSQPQHF.

J is TRBJ2-1 and V is TRBV27, with 7 bases identical to TRBD1. The CDR3 length is 14 residues. Trimming took 7 bases from V and 8 from J; bases not matched to a gene: 11. Germline V lookup: CDR1 MNHEY, CDR2 SMNVEV (reference sequence). Here the CDR3 DNA reads TGTGCCAGCACGGACAGGAGGAATGGGGATGAGCAGTTCTTC. Amino acids: CASTDRRNGDEQFF.

V is TRBV27 and J is TRBJ2-1; tentative D call: TRBD1 (6 bases). The V and J ends lost 3 bases and 4 bases respectively, with 16 bases between them. The length of the CDR3 is 16 residues. Germline CDR1 reads MNHEY; CDR2 reads SMNVEV (reference sequence). Here the CDR3 DNA reads TGTGCCAGCAGTTTCCGAAGGGGGTCCTCGTACAATGAGCAGTTCTTC. As protein: CASSFRRGSSYNEQFF.